Each of the 25 T cell receptor beta chains below was sequenced from the same sample in a study of CD8 T cells in Susac syndrome. RNA totalling about 0.45 to 1 ug underwent reverse transcription with random hexamers. TCRdb recomputed calls from the immunoSEQ multiplex PCR reads with MiXCR, one row per CDR3 protein. The profile shows some 110,000 distinct CDR3 sequences, around 94% of them singletons. Sequencing input: CD4+ T cells from PBMCs. The receptors were gathered from a human donor in good health.

The chain combines TRBV19 with TRBJ1-2; D ambiguous. Germline V gene lookup returns CDR1 LNHDA and CDR2 SQIVND (reference sequence). The CDR3 runs to 16 residues. V was trimmed by 5 bases and J by 8 bases, leaving 24 bases between them. The CDR3 DNA follows: TGTGCCAGTAGTTTTCCGGACGCCCGGGGTTTCTGGGGCTACACCTTC. This gives the protein CASSFPDARGFWGYTF.

The chain carries TRBV29-1 and TRBJ2-7; 9 bases agree with TRBD1. Trimming cost V 7 bases and J 1 base; bases outside gene matches: 2. CDR1 is SQVTM, CDR2 ANQGSEA, per germline. The CDR3 is 12 residues long. The CDR3 is CSAGTGSYEQYF. In nucleotides, the CDR3 is TGCAGCGCTGGGACAGGGTCCTACGAGCAGTACTTC.

The V and J genes are TRBV7-9 and TRBJ1-1; D gene unclear. Germline CDR1 is SEHNR and CDR2 is FQNEAQ (reference sequence). This CDR3 is built from 12 residues. Trimming took off 6 bases at V and 5 bases at J, with 10 bases between the two ends. The chain's CDR3 is CASSSRITEAFF. CDR3 nucleotide sequence: TGTGCCAGCAGTTCTAGGATTACTGAAGCTTTCTTT.

This clonotype was found once. The chain combines TRBV20-1 with TRBJ2-2; D is undetermined. Looked up from germline, CDR1 is DFQATT and CDR2 is SNEGSKA (reference sequence). The CDR3 is 13 amino acids. V gave up 2 bases and J gave up 5 bases, with 9 bases separating them. Here the CDR3 reads CSARNLGTGELFF. The CDR3, as DNA: TGCAGTGCTAGAAATCTGGGGACCGGGGAGCTGTTTTTT.

The chain has TRBV20-1 and TRBJ2-1, with D possibly matching TRBD2 (5 bases). Per the germline V gene, CDR1 is DFQATT and CDR2 is SNEGSKA (reference sequence). Trimming shortened V by 4 bases and J by 0 bases, and 10 bases separated the two germline ends. The CDR3 sequence is 14 residues long. CDR3 nucleotides: TGCAGTGCTACCGGACTCCGCTCCTACAATGAGCAGTTCTTC. Translated: CSATGLRSYNEQFF.

The chain has TRBV6-5 and TRBJ1-5; D is perhaps TRBD1 (5 bases). Germline CDR1 and CDR2: MNHEY and SVGAGI. Trimming took 5 bases from V and 7 from J, leaving 12 bases between them. CDR3 length: 13 amino acids. The CDR3 region has the DNA TGTGCCAGCAGTCCCGGGGCTCAGCAGCCCCAGCATTTT. Its protein is CASSPGAQQPQHF.

The rearrangement joins TRBV30 to TRBJ2-7; D ambiguous. V was shortened by 3 bases and J by 0 bases, with 15 bases between the two germline ends. The CDR3 consists of 15 residues. CDR1 and CDR2 from the germline V gene are GTSNPN and SVGIG (reference sequence). The CDR3 here is CAWSERRIISYEQYF. The DNA of the CDR3 is TGTGCCTGGAGCGAACGTCGCATTATCTCCTACGAGCAGTACTTC. The complete variable domain, with remaining parts taken from reference TRBV30 and TRBJ2-7, reads SQTIHQWPATLVQPVGSPLSLECTVEGTSNPNLYWYRQAAGRGLQLLFYSVGIGQISSEVPQNLSASRPQDRQFILSSKKLLLSDSGFYLCAWSERRIISYEQYFGPGTRLTVT.

The chain couples TRBV2 to TRBJ2-7, with D unresolved. Deletions cut 4 bases from V and 0 bases from J, with 13 bases between. CDR3 length: 15 residues. Germline CDR1 reads SNHLY; CDR2 reads FYNNEI. In DNA form, the CDR3 reads TGTGCCAGCAGTGCCGAAGGCTCGCTCTCCTACGAGCAGTACTTC. Translated, it gives CASSAEGSLSYEQYF.

V usage is TRBV29-1 and J usage is TRBJ2-1; 8 bases are shared with TRBD1. The J segment lost 8 bases and the V segment lost 7 bases, leaving 13 bases of the junction unmatched. CDR3 length: 14 residues. The germline CDR1 and CDR2 sequences are SQVTM and ANQGSEA. The chain's CDR3 is CSAAPRGLGDEQFF. The CDR3, as DNA: TGCAGCGCCGCCCCCAGGGGGCTCGGCGATGAGCAGTTCTTC.

V gene TRBV7-9 combines with J gene TRBJ2-3, with 13 bases matching TRBD2. This CDR3 region has 15 residues. Germline V gene lookup returns CDR1 SEHNR and CDR2 FQNEAQ (reference sequence). V dropped 5 bases and J dropped 7; count of bases not matched to a gene: 6. CDR3 coding DNA: TGTGCCAGCAGCCCCGGACTAGCGGGAGTGTATACGCAGTATTTT. Its translation: CASSPGLAGVYTQYF.

The rearrangement uses TRBV7-9 and TRBJ1-5; the D gene is possibly TRBD1 (5 bases). The V end was cut by 1 base, the J end by 4 bases, with 14 bases between. The CDR3 consists of 16 residues. CDR1 SEHNR and CDR2 FQNEAQ come from the germline V gene (reference sequence). The CDR3: CASSLGTGAYNQPQHF. As DNA, the CDR3 is TGTGCCAGCAGCTTAGGGACCGGGGCTTATAATCAGCCCCAGCATTTT.

The J gene is TRBJ2-7, the V gene TRBV29-1; 9 bases match TRBD1. Trimming at V came to 7 bases and at J to 2 bases, leaving 3 bases not matched to a gene. The CDR3 spans 12 residues. Germline V gene lookup returns CDR1 SQVTM and CDR2 ANQGSEA. CDR3 loop: CSGRQGAYEQYF. The CDR3 coding sequence is TGCAGCGGGAGACAGGGGGCCTACGAGCAGTACTTC.

The chain links TRBV12-3 or TRBV12-4 to TRBJ2-1, with TRBD2 identical over 10 bases. V was pared by 3 bases and J by 5 bases, with 7 bases of the junction left unmatched. There are 16 residues in the CDR3. CDR3 loop: CASSFRAGGPHNEQFF. CDR3 bases: TGTGCCAGCAGTTTTCGAGCGGGAGGGCCCCACAATGAGCAGTTCTTC.

The V call is TRBV20-1, the J call TRBJ1-1; D is ambiguous. The germline V gene encodes CDR1 DFQATT and CDR2 SNEGSKA (reference sequence). The ends were cut back, 4 bases at V and 7 bases at J, with 19 bases in the middle. This CDR3 has 14 amino acids. The CDR3 nucleotides are TGCAGTGCTACCGATAGTGGGATAACTAGTGAAGCTTTCTTT. It translates to CSATDSGITSEAFF.

The V call is TRBV11-2, the J call TRBJ1-1; 7 bases are a match to TRBD1. The CDR3 runs to 16 residues. Germline V gives CDR1 SGHAT, CDR2 FQNNGV. With 3 bases clipped from V and 7 bases from J, the junction kept 14 bases outside the gene matches. This CDR3 reads CASSFAHRDRDSEAFF. CDR3 nucleotides: TGTGCCAGCAGCTTTGCACATCGAGACAGGGATAGTGAAGCTTTCTTT. Full variable domain (remainder filled in from reference TRBV11-2 and TRBJ1-1): EAGVAQSPRYKIIEKRQSVAFWCNPISGHATLYWYQQILGQGPKLLIQFQNNGVVDDSQLPKDRFSAERLKGVDSTLKIQPAKLEDSAVYLCASSFAHRDRDSEAFFGQGTRLTVV.

This chain uses TRBV4-2 with TRBJ1-2; no clear D. The CDR3 totals 17 residues. CDR1 is LGHNA, CDR2 YNFKEQ, per germline. Trimming left V 3 bases short and J 4 bases short, with 21 bases between. The CDR3 reads CASSHSSGSGGGYGYTF. The CDR3 DNA is TGTGCCAGCAGCCATTCTTCGGGGTCGGGAGGTGGCTATGGCTACACCTTC.

The chain couples TRBV7-2 to TRBJ1-1, with 8 nucleotides matching TRBD1. This CDR3 is 17 amino acids long. V shed 2 bases and J 1 base; nucleotides not matched to a gene: 9. The germline V gene has CDR1 SGHTA and CDR2 FQGNSA. The chain's CDR3 is CASSLSPRTGPNTEAFF. The CDR3 coding sequence is TGTGCCAGCAGCTTATCGCCAAGGACAGGGCCGAACACTGAAGCTTTCTTT.

The chain joins TRBV6-5 to TRBJ1-1, with a tentative D call TRBD1 (6 bases). The V gene lost 6 bases and the J gene lost 4 bases, with 15 bases spanning the gap. This CDR3 comprises 14 residues. Germline assignment: CDR1 MNHEY and CDR2 SVGAGI. The CDR3 loop reads CASRQGGSATEAFF. The CDR3 DNA reads as TGTGCCAGCAGACAAGGGGGATCGGCCACTGAAGCTTTCTTT.

The J gene is TRBJ1-4, the V gene TRBV7-9, with D maybe TRBD1 (5 bases). V was cut by 1 base and J by 1 base, with 10 bases left in between. Germline V CDR1 and CDR2: SEHNR, FQNEAQ (reference sequence). This CDR3 spans 16 amino acids. DNA of the CDR3: TGTGCCAGCAGCTTAGGGGGCGGAGGAACTAATGAAAAACTGTTTTTT. Amino acid sequence: CASSLGGGGTNEKLFF.

About this clonotype itself: An end of the junction differs from the germline gene, which may be a read error. This chain uses TRBV13 with TRBJ2-2; 14 bases match TRBD2. The CDR3 runs 18 residues. Germline CDR1 and CDR2: PRHDT and FYEKMQ (reference sequence). CDR3: CASSLGLAGGGDTGELFF. DNA of the CDR3: TGTGCCAGCAGCCTAGGACTAGCGGGAGGTGGGGACACCGGGGAGCTGTTTTTT. The full variable domain, rest sourced from reference TRBV13 and TRBJ2-2, is AAGVIQSPRHLIKEKRETATLKCYPIPRHDTVYWYQQGPGQDPQFLISFYEKMQSDKGSIPDRFSAQQFSDYHSELNMSSLELGDSALYFCASSLGLAGGGDTGELFFGEGSRLTVL.

The DNA of the CDR3 is TGTGCCAGTACCCTCAGACCCTTTCAAGAGACCCAGTACTTC. Protein: CASTLRPFQETQYF. The J gene is TRBJ2-5, the V gene TRBV19, with D uncertain. V dropped 7 bases and J dropped 2 bases, with 14 bases sitting between them. The CDR3 loop spans 14 amino acids. The germline gives CDR1 LNHDA, CDR2 SQIVND (reference sequence).

This clonotype has a single count. The chain links TRBV29-1 to TRBJ1-3; no firm D call. CDR1 SQVTM and CDR2 ANQGSEA come from the germline V gene. CDR3 size: 13 residues. Trimming took off 4 bases at V and 2 bases at J, with 9 bases between the two ends. CDR3 sequence: CSVVQATGNTIYF. DNA for the CDR3: TGCAGCGTTGTGCAGGCAACTGGAAACACCATATATTTT.

The chain is built from TRBV5-1 and TRBJ1-1; perhaps TRBD1 as D (5 bases). This CDR3 region has 14 residues. Germline CDR1 reads SGHRS; CDR2 reads YFSETQ. V shed 4 bases and J shed 1 base, with 11 bases lying between them. Here the CDR3 DNA reads TGCGCCAGCAGCATGGGACTCCCGAACACTGAAGCTTTCTTT. It codes for CASSMGLPNTEAFF.

The rearrangement joins TRBV18 to TRBJ1-1; the D gene is possibly TRBD1 (5 bases). The CDR3 contains 13 residues. Trimming cost V 4 bases and J 7 bases, with 13 bases left between them. The germline CDR1 and CDR2 sequences are KGHSH and LQKENI. In DNA, the CDR3 is TGTGCCAGCTCACGCCCGCCGGGGGTTGAAGCTTTCTTT. It translates to CASSRPPGVEAFF. Full variable domain (missing parts from reference TRBV18 and TRBJ1-1): NAGVMQNPRHLVRRRGQEARLRCSPMKGHSHVYWYRQLPEEGLKFMVYLQKENIIDESGMPKERFSAEFPKEGPSILRIQQVVRGDSAAYFCASSRPPGVEAFFGQGTRLTVV.

This chain's CDR3 is CAWSGDATNEKLFF. CDR3 coding DNA: TGTGCCTGGTCCGGCGATGCAACTAATGAAAAACTGTTTTTT. The V gene is TRBV30, the J gene TRBJ1-4; D ambiguous. V gave up 5 bases and J gave up 0 bases, with 10 bases separating them. The CDR3 spans 14 residues. Germline lookup yields CDR1 GTSNPN and CDR2 SVGIG (reference sequence).